The next 23 T cell receptor beta chains were all read from a single sample in a study of spatial heterogeneity in lung cancer. TCRdb reprocessed the 5' RACE reads with MiXCR, giving one entry per CDR3 protein. The repertoire includes 500 to 800 distinct CDR3 sequences, approximately 54% of them detected once, and approximately 22% sits in the top ten. As to time point: blood at routine non-recurrence follow-up after resection. Sequenced material: PBMCs, taken at follow-up. The receptors shown here come from a female donor with early-stage non-small cell lung cancer.

Of note for this clonotype: With the library built for alpha chains, this beta chain is off target and its frequency is not meaningful. The CDR3 bases are TGTGCCAGCTCCCTGACTAGCGGGGGGGCCAATGAGCAGTTCTTC. As protein: CASSLTSGGANEQFF. J is TRBJ2-1 and V is TRBV18; 14 nucleotides agree with TRBD2. The V segment lost 6 bases and the J segment 6 bases; nucleotides outside the gene matches: 4. The CDR3 contains 15 residues. Germline V gene data show CDR1 as KGHSH and CDR2 as LQKENI.

A remark on this clonotype: Since it is a stray read in a library aimed at alpha chains, this beta chain has a size that is not meaningful. The rearrangement uses TRBV7-2 and TRBJ2-7; weak D call: TRBD2 (6 bases). Trimming stripped 5 bases from V and 5 bases from J, with 16 bases between. The CDR3 extends over 14 amino acids. Germline CDR1 reads SGHTA; CDR2 reads FQGNSA. DNA of the CDR3: TGTGCCAGCAGCCCGCCGGGAGCTGGCAACGAGCAGTACTTC. The encoded protein is CASSPPGAGNEQYF. The full variable domain, with the rest looked up from reference TRBV7-2 and TRBJ2-7, is GAGVSQSPSNKVTEKGKDVELRCDPISGHTALYWYRQSLGQGLEFLIYFQGNSAPDKSGLPSDRFSAERTGGSVSTLTIQRTQQEDSAVYLCASSPPGAGNEQYFGPGTRLTVT.

On this clonotype: Because this beta chain is a stray read in a library intended to capture alpha chains, its abundance should not be given much weight. The V and J genes are TRBV7-2 and TRBJ2-1; either TRBD1 or TRBD2 may fit D (6 bases each). Trimming removed 0 bases at V and 4 bases at J, with 10 bases between. The CDR3 contains 15 residues. Germline V gene sequence: CDR1 SGHTA, CDR2 FQGNSA. The CDR3: CASSLAGGQYNEQFF. The CDR3 DNA sequence: TGTGCCAGCAGCTTAGCGGGGGGCCAATACAATGAGCAGTTCTTC.

With respect to this clonotype: The library was built for alpha chains, so this beta chain is an off-target read and its size means little. This chain joins TRBV7-2 and TRBJ2-5, with D uncertain. Germline-derived CDR1 and CDR2 are SGHTA and FQGNSA. Trimming took off 5 bases at V and 7 bases at J, with 14 bases between the two ends. This CDR3 has 13 residues. CDR3 DNA: TGTGCCAGCAGCCTGAGGCGTCTCGGGACCCAGTACTTC. Translated, it gives CASSLRRLGTQYF.

Note on this clonotype: Little can be read into the size of this beta chain, an off-target read in a library designed for alpha chains. The rearrangement links TRBV27 to TRBJ2-2, with unresolved D. CDR1 is MNHEY and CDR2 is SMNVEV in the germline V gene (reference sequence). The CDR3 is 14 amino acids. Deletions cut 2 bases from V and 4 bases from J, with 8 bases between. CDR3 protein: CASSLIGPTGELFF. The CDR3 region has the DNA TGTGCCAGCAGTTTAATAGGGCCCACCGGGGAGCTGTTTTTT.

Of note for this clonotype: For a library built for alpha chains, this beta chain is a stray read; little rests on its size. The chain carries TRBV4-3 and TRBJ2-4, with 8 nucleotides matching TRBD1. The length of the CDR3 is 15 residues. Looked up from germline, CDR1 is LGHNA and CDR2 is YSLEER. V lost 4 bases to trimming and J lost 8 bases; unmatched junction nucleotides: 10. The CDR3 loop reads CASSPRDRQSDIQYF. In nucleotides, the CDR3 is TGCGCCAGCAGCCCACGGGACAGGCAAAGTGACATTCAGTACTTC.

The table lists this clonotype with a few counts. Because this beta chain is a stray read in a library intended to capture alpha chains, its abundance should not be given much weight. The rearrangement links TRBV28 to TRBJ2-3; 10 nucleotides agree with TRBD2. Germline values: CDR1 MDHEN, CDR2 SYDVKM. The CDR3 has 17 residues. The V and J ends lost 7 bases and 0 bases, in that order; junction bases with no gene match: 10. CDR3 residues: CASTPVGLASSTDTQYF. CDR3 coding DNA: TGTGCCAGCACCCCGGTGGGACTAGCGTCGAGCACAGATACGCAGTATTTT.

Details on this clonotype: With the library built for alpha chains, this beta chain is off target and its frequency is not meaningful. This chain uses TRBV7-8 with TRBJ2-3; the match to TRBD2 covers 7 bases. CDR1 and CDR2 (germline): SGHVS, FQNEAQ. This CDR3 spans 17 amino acids. The ends lost 7 bases at V and 3 bases at J; junction bases unmatched: 16. CDR3 in amino acids: CASKKYRGETRTDTQYF. The CDR3 DNA reads TGTGCCAGCAAAAAATACCGGGGGGAAACGAGGACAGATACGCAGTATTTT. The full variable domain, completed using reference TRBV7-8 and TRBJ2-3, is GAGVSQSPRYKVAKRGQDVALRCDPISGHVSLFWYQQALGQGPEFLTYFQNEAQLDKSGLPSDRFFAERPEGSVSTLKIQRTQQEDSAVYLCASKKYRGETRTDTQYFGPGTRLTVL.

A note on this clonotype: The library was built for alpha chains, so this beta chain is an off-target read and its size means little. The chain carries TRBV7-9 and TRBJ2-7; possible D gene TRBD2, 7 bases. CDR1 is SEHNR, CDR2 FQNEAQ, per germline (reference sequence). This CDR3 spans 15 amino acids. The ends were cut back, 5 bases at V and 7 bases at J, with 21 bases in the middle. This CDR3 is CASSRWRGLIREQYF. As DNA, the CDR3 is TGTGCCAGCAGCCGTTGGCGGGGGCTGATAAGGGAGCAGTACTTC.

For this clonotype: This beta chain came through as a stray read in a library set up for alpha chains, and its size says little. The rearrangement links TRBV5-1 to TRBJ2-1; 7 bases agree with TRBD2. With V trimmed by 0 bases and J by 8 bases, 14 bases remained unmatched. CDR3 length: 17 residues. Germline CDR1 SGHRS, CDR2 YFSETQ. The CDR3 region has the DNA TGCGCCAGCAGCTTGGTCCCAGTCTCAGCGGGGCGGTATGAGCAGTTCTTC. Protein sequence: CASSLVPVSAGRYEQFF.

In its sample, this clonotype was seen a few times. For a library built for alpha chains, this beta chain is a stray read; little rests on its size. V gene TRBV27 combines with J gene TRBJ2-7; D remains ambiguous. The CDR3 is 11 residues long. Germline V gene sequence: CDR1 MNHEY, CDR2 SMNVEV (reference sequence). V was clipped by 5 bases and J by 5 bases, with 7 bases between them. The CDR3 loop reads CASSHNDEQYF. CDR3 DNA: TGTGCCAGCAGTCATAATGACGAGCAGTACTTC.

This clonotype was counted once. Because the library targeted alpha chains, this beta chain is an off-target read whose size means little. The rearrangement joins TRBV12-3 or TRBV12-4 to TRBJ2-7; 9 bases align to TRBD2. The CDR3 is 18 residues long. V was clipped by 4 bases and J by 6 bases; unmatched bases: 19. The CDR3: CASSSPDWERGAFVEQYF. The CDR3 DNA reads TGTGCCAGCAGTTCACCCGACTGGGAGCGGGGGGCTTTTGTCGAGCAGTACTTC.

A word on this clonotype: This beta chain was picked up by a library intended for alpha chains and is off target, so its count carries little meaning. J is TRBJ2-6 and V is TRBV7-9; 11 bases align to TRBD1. V shed 3 bases, J shed 2 bases, and the junction held 3 bases outside the gene matches. There are 17 residues in the CDR3. Germline loops: CDR1 SEHNR, CDR2 FQNEAQ (reference sequence). CDR3 bases: TGTGCCAGCAGCTTGGGACAGGGGGTCGCTGGGGCCAACGTCCTGACTTTC. Translation: CASSLGQGVAGANVLTF.

Points on this clonotype: The size of this beta chain means little, since it is a stray read in a library made for alpha chains. This rearrangement joins TRBV3-1 to TRBJ2-7; D is ambiguous. The CDR3 contains 14 residues. CDR1 and CDR2 from the germline V gene are LGHDT and YNNKEL (reference sequence). V was clipped by 8 bases and J by 0 bases, with 14 bases between them. The CDR3 DNA reads TGTGCCAGCGCGAGAGCAGTAAACTCCTACGAGCAGTACTTC. Encoded protein: CASARAVNSYEQYF.

Notes on this clonotype: This beta chain lies outside the target of a library built for alpha chains; its clone size means little. This rearrangement joins TRBV4-3 to TRBJ2-7; D not certain. The ends were cut back, 1 base at V and 3 bases at J, with 13 bases in the middle. Germline V gives CDR1 LGHNA, CDR2 YSLEER. CDR3 length: 15 amino acids. CDR3 loop: CASSQVRGGRYEQYF. CDR3 DNA sequence: TGCGCCAGCAGCCAAGTCCGTGGCGGTCGCTACGAGCAGTACTTC.

Notes on this clonotype: This beta chain is an off-target read within a library intended for alpha chains, so its frequency means little. The chain links TRBV2 to TRBJ2-7; D may be TRBD2 (6 bases). Germline V lookup: CDR1 SNHLY, CDR2 FYNNEI. The CDR3 sequence is 13 residues long. Trimming pared 3 bases from V and 0 bases from J, leaving 6 bases between. CDR3 in DNA: TGTGCCAGCAGTGAGGACTACTCCTACGAGCAGTACTTC. Residues: CASSEDYSYEQYF.

On this clonotype: As an off-target read in a library built for alpha chains, this beta chain has a frequency of little significance. This rearrangement joins TRBV6-5 to TRBJ2-2; no firm D call. The CDR3 spans 16 residues. Trimming took 0 bases from V and 6 from J, leaving 14 bases between them. The V gene's germline CDR1 is MNHEY and CDR2 SVGAGI. This CDR3 reads CASSYSTFGLPGELFF. The CDR3 DNA reads as TGTGCCAGCAGTTACTCGACATTTGGTTTGCCCGGGGAGCTGTTTTTT.

A note on this clonotype: The size of this beta chain means little, since it is a stray read in a library made for alpha chains. This chain links TRBV29-1 with TRBJ1-2, with 7 bases matching TRBD1. The CDR3 loop spans 14 amino acids. With V trimmed by 3 bases and J by 7 bases, 11 bases remained unmatched. The V gene's germline CDR1 is SQVTM and CDR2 ANQGSEA. CDR3 amino acids: CSVEPAGGVGGYTF. The CDR3 region has the DNA TGCAGCGTTGAGCCCGCAGGGGGAGTTGGTGGCTACACCTTC.

As for this clonotype: For a library built for alpha chains, this beta chain is a stray read; little rests on its size. J is TRBJ2-5 and V is TRBV27; D is perhaps TRBD2 (5 bases). CDR3 size: 14 residues. The V gene lost 5 bases and the J gene lost 9 bases, with 19 bases spanning the gap. Germline CDR1 and CDR2: MNHEY and SMNVEV (reference sequence). CDR3: CASSITADPKAQYF. The DNA for the CDR3 is TGTGCCAGCAGTATTACAGCGGACCCGAAGGCCCAGTACTTC.

Of note for this clonotype: In a library made to pick up alpha chains, this beta chain is a stray read with a size that means little. This chain links TRBV4-3 with TRBJ2-5; 7 bases match TRBD1. This CDR3 has 15 residues. CDR1 is LGHNA and CDR2 is YSLEER in the germline V gene. After removal of 0 bases from V and 2 bases from J, the junction contained 3 bases not matched to a gene. The CDR3 nucleotides are TGCGCCAGCAGCCAAGAGGGCAGGGGGCAAGAGACCCAGTACTTC. This gives the protein CASSQEGRGQETQYF.

In regard to this clonotype: As an off-target read in a library built for alpha chains, this beta chain has a frequency of little significance. V gene TRBV18 combines with J gene TRBJ2-2; 7 bases match TRBD2. Germline trimming cut 0 bases from V and 6 bases from J; bases unmatched to any gene: 10. The germline V gene has CDR1 KGHSH and CDR2 LQKENI. This CDR3 region has 17 residues. The CDR3 spells CASSPPITAGVSGELFF. The CDR3 DNA sequence: TGTGCCAGCTCACCACCGATAACGGCGGGAGTATCCGGGGAGCTGTTTTTT.

This clonotype came up once. Since the library was made to target alpha chains, this beta chain is a stray read and its abundance is not meaningful. The chain carries TRBV9 and TRBJ2-2; 8 positions agree with TRBD2. The CDR3 runs 15 residues. J was trimmed by 4 bases and V by 3 bases; bases with no gene match: 5. Germline V gene data show CDR1 as SGDLS and CDR2 as YYNGEE. Here the CDR3 DNA reads TGTGCCAGCAGCGGAGCGGGGGCCACCACCGGGGAGCTGTTTTTT. Its protein is CASSGAGATTGELFF. The full variable domain, its missing parts supplied by reference TRBV9 and TRBJ2-2, is DSGVTQTPKHLITATGQRVTLRCSPRSGDLSVYWYQQSLDQGLQFLIQYYNGEERAKGNILERFSAQQFPDLHSELNLSSLELGDSALYFCASSGAGATTGELFFGEGSRLTVL.

This clonotype was seen only a few times. This beta chain is a stray sequence in a library constructed for alpha chains; its clone size is not meaningful. The chain joins TRBV4-2 to TRBJ2-1; D call uncertain. Germline CDR1 LGHNA, CDR2 YNFKEQ. Trimming took off 0 bases at V and 7 bases at J, with 10 bases between the two ends. There are 14 residues in the CDR3. The CDR3 spells CASSQDGGNNEQFF. The CDR3 DNA reads as TGTGCCAGCAGCCAAGACGGCGGCAATAATGAGCAGTTCTTC.